Following are 10 T cell receptor beta chains from one sample sequenced in a study of blood T cell repertoires in COVID-19. Some clones are missing from TCRdb's copy, which holds only in-frame ones; the method was immunoSEQ multiplex PCR. The sample consists of some 200,000 clones, about 85% of them appearing once. The sequenced material came from peripheral blood. These receptor sequences come from a woman in her seventies with COVID-19, enrolled during active disease.

V gene TRBV5-4 combines with J gene TRBJ2-7, with a possible D match to TRBD2 (7 bases). Germline V CDR1 and CDR2: SGHNT, YYREEE (reference sequence). The CDR3 contains 16 residues. V dropped 3 bases and J dropped 3 bases, with 19 bases sitting between them. CDR3 residues: CASSSGEGQGGYEQYF. CDR3 nucleotides: TGTGCCAGCAGCTCAGGGGAGGGGCAGGGAGGCTACGAGCAGTACTTC.

V gene TRBV27 combines with J gene TRBJ1-2; weak D call: TRBD1 (6 bases). CDR1 is MNHEY and CDR2 is SMNVEV in the germline V gene (reference sequence). V was clipped by 4 bases and J by 8 bases, with 14 bases between them. This CDR3 spans 13 amino acids. In nucleotides, the CDR3 is TGTGCCAGCAGTTCGGAACAGGGCAAGGGCTACACCTTC. Its protein is CASSSEQGKGYTF.

The chain links TRBV20-1 to TRBJ2-5; 14 positions match TRBD2. V gave up 5 bases and J gave up 5 bases; unmatched junction bases: 7. The CDR3 has 15 residues. Germline loops: CDR1 DFQATT, CDR2 SNEGSKA (reference sequence). CDR3 bases: TGCAGTGCTCGTGGACTAGCGGGAGGATGGGAGACCCAGTACTTC. This codes for CSARGLAGGWETQYF.

The gene calls are TRBV6-5 and TRBJ1-5; no reliable D call. The CDR3 sequence is 14 residues long. V was trimmed by 2 bases and J by 1 base, leaving 6 bases between them. The V gene's germline CDR1 is MNHEY and CDR2 SVGAGI. In DNA form, the CDR3 reads TGTGCCAGCAGTTACACAACGAGCAATCAGCCCCAGCATTTT. It encodes CASSYTTSNQPQHF.

The chain recombines TRBV19 with TRBJ1-2, with 11 bases lining up with TRBD1. This CDR3 has 16 residues. Germline CDR1 is LNHDA and CDR2 is SQIVND (reference sequence). With V trimmed by 2 bases and J by 4 bases, 6 bases remained unmatched. CDR3 sequence: CASSIPGQGESYGYTF. CDR3 coding DNA: TGTGCCAGTAGTATACCGGGACAGGGGGAATCCTATGGCTACACCTTC.

The chain links TRBV6-6 to TRBJ1-3; 10 nucleotides agree with TRBD1. This CDR3 region has 16 residues. V gave up 2 bases and J gave up 3 bases; unmatched junction bases: 4. Germline lookup yields CDR1 MNHNY and CDR2 SVGAGI (reference sequence). Here the CDR3 reads CASSYPGTGVGNTIYF. CDR3 sequence (DNA): TGTGCCAGCAGTTACCCCGGGACAGGGGTTGGAAACACCATATATTTT.

The table lists this clone with a few counts. The V gene is TRBV28, the J gene TRBJ1-2; 7 positions match TRBD1. V lost 6 bases and J lost 4; bases outside the gene matches: 8. The CDR3 spans 14 residues. Germline V CDR1 and CDR2: MDHEN, SYDVKM. The CDR3: CASSLGGQFYGYTF. CDR3 coding DNA: TGTGCCAGCAGCCTGGGGGGACAGTTCTATGGCTACACCTTC.

This clone was seen only a few times. The chain is built from TRBV7-6 and TRBJ2-7, with TRBD2 matching 8 bases. CDR1 SGHVS and CDR2 FNYEAQ come from the germline V gene. The CDR3 contains 13 residues. J was trimmed by 5 bases and V by 3 bases; bases with no gene match: 3. The CDR3 loop is CASSFGLADEQYF. The CDR3 coding sequence is TGTGCCAGCAGCTTTGGACTAGCCGACGAGCAGTACTTC.

This clone is a singleton in its sample. This chain uses TRBV19 with TRBJ2-5, with TRBD2 as a possible D gene (5 bases). The germline CDR1 and CDR2 sequences are LNHDA and SQIVND (reference sequence). V was cut by 1 base and J by 3 bases, with 6 bases left in between. CDR3 size: 13 residues. This CDR3 reads CASSIVGEETQYF. CDR3 DNA sequence: TGTGCCAGTAGTATAGTCGGGGAAGAGACCCAGTACTTC.

There are a few counts of this clone. The chain carries TRBV7-9 and TRBJ1-2; 8 bases match TRBD1. Germline V gene sequence: CDR1 SEHNR, CDR2 FQNEAQ (reference sequence). Germline trimming cut 1 base from V and 6 bases from J; bases unmatched to any gene: 4. This CDR3 region has 14 residues. CDR3 sequence: CASSLGQGANGYTF. The CDR3 bases are TGTGCCAGCAGCTTAGGGCAGGGGGCCAATGGCTACACCTTC.